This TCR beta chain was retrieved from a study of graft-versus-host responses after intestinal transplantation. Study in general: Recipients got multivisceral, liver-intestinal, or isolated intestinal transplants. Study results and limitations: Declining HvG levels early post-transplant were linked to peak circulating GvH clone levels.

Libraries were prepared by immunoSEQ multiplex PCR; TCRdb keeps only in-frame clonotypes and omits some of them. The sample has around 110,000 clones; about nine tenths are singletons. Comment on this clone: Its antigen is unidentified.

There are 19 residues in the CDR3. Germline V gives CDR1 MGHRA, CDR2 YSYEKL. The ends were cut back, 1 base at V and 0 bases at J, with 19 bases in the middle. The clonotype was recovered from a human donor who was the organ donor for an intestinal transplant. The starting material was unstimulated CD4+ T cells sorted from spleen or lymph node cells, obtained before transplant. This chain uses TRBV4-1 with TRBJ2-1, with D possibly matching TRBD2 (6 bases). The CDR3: CASSQGTTRFGSSYNEQFF. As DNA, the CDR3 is TGCGCCAGCAGCCAAGGGACTACTAGATTCGGGAGCTCCTACAATGAGCAGTTCTTC.